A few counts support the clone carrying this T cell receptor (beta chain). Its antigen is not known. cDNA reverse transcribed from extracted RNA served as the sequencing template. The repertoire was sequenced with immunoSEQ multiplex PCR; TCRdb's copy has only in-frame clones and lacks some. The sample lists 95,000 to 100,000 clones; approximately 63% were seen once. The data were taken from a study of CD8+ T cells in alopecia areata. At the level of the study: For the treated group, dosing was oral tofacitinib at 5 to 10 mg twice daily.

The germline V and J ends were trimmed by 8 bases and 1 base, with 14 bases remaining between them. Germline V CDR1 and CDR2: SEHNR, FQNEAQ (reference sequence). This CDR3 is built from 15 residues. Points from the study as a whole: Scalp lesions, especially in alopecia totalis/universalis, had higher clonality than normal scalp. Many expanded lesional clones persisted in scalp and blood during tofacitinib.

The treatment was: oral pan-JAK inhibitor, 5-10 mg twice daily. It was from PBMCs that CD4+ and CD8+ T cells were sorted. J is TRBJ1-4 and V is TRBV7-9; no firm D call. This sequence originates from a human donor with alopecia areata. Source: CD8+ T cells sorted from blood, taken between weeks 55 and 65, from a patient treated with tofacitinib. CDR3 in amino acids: CASVEGRVTNEKLFF. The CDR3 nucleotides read TGTGCCAGCGTGGAGGGAAGGGTAACTAATGAAAAACTGTTTTTT.